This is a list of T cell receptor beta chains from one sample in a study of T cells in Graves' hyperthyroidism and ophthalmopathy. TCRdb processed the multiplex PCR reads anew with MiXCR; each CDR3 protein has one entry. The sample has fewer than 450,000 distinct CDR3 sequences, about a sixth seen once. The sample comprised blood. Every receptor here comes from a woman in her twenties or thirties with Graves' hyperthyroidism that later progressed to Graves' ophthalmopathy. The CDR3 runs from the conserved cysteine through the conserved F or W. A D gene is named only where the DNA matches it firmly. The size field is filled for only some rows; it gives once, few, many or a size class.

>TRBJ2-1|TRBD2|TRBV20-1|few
TGCAGTGCTAGAGACGGGACTAGCGGACACTACTACAATGAGCAGTTCTTC
CSARDGTSGHYYNEQFF
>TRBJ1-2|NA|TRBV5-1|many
TGCGCCAGCAGCTTGGCAGAAAACTTCCCGAACTATGGCTACACCTTC
CASSLAENFPNYGYTF
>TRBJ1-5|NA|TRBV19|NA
TGTGCCAGTAGCCAGGTCGGGCCCCAGCATTTT
CASSQVGPQHF
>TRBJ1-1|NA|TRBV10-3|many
TGTGCCATCAGTCCGGGGACGGCATACACTGAAGCTTTCTTT
CAISPGTAYTEAFF
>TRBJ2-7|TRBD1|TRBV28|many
TGTGCCAGCAGTCGGACAGGTTTTACCTACGAGCAGTACTTC
CASSRTGFTYEQYF
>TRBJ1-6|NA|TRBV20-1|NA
TGCAGTGCTAGCCGGACAGCAAATTCACCCCTCCACTTT
CSASRTANSPLHF
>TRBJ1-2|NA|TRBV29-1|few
TGCAGCATCATTGTGGGGTGGGATGGCTACACCTTC
CSIIVGWDGYTF
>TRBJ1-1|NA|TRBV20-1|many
TGCAGTGCTAGATTAGGGGCTGGTTACACTGAAGCTTTCTTT
CSARLGAGYTEAFF
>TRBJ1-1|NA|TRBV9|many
TGTGCCAGCAGCGAGGACCTGCGGGACACTGAAGCTTTCTTT
CASSEDLRDTEAFF
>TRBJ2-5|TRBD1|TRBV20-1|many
TGCAGTGCTAGAACAGGGGAATGGGAGACCCAGTACTTC
CSARTGEWETQYF
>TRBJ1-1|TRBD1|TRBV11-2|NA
TGTGCCAGCAGAAAAACAGGGGGCCCGAACACTGAAGCTTTCTTT
CASRKTGGPNTEAFF
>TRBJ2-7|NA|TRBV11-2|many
TGTGCCAGCAGCTTAGTCCCCAGAAACTACGAGCAGTACTTC
CASSLVPRNYEQYF
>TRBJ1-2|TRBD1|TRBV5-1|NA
TGTGCCAGCAGCTACCAGACAGGGGGCATTGGCTACACCTTC
CASSYQTGGIGYTF
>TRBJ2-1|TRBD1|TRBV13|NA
TGTGCCAGCAGCTTACTCGGGACAGGGAGGAGCAATGAGCAGTTCTTC
CASSLLGTGRSNEQFF
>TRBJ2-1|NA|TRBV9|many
TGTGCCAGCAGCGTAGGCAACCGGGACTCTGAGCAGTTCTTC
CASSVGNRDSEQFF
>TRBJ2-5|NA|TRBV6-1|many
TGTGCCAGCAGCGGACGGGAGAGGCTAGGAGAGACCCAGTACTTC
CASSGRERLGETQYF
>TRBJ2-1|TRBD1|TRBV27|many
TGTGCCAGCAGCCTTTGGGCCTCGACAGGGTACCATGAGCAGTTCTTC
CASSLWASTGYHEQFF
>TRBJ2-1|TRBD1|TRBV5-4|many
TGTGCCAGCAGCCTGGGACAGGGGGACGTTGAGCAGTTCTTC
CASSLGQGDVEQFF
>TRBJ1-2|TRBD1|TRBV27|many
TGTGCCAGCAGTTTGGTAGGGGGCGCCGGTGGCTACACCTTC
CASSLVGGAGGYTF
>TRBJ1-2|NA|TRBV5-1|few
TGCGCCAGCAGCTTGGGGTCCAACGACTATGGCTACACCTTC
CASSLGSNDYGYTF
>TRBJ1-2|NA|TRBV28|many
TGTGCCAGCAGTCGTTTTGGCAAGGGGCCAATCAAAACCCGCCACTATGGCTACACCTTC
CASSRFGKGPIKTRHYGYTF
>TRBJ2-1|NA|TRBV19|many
TGTGCCAGTAGTGCCGGGACGAAACACAATGAGCAGTTCTTC
CASSAGTKHNEQFF
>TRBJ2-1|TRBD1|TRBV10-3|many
TGTGCCATCAGAGTTGGGACAGGGGGCGCGGAAGACAATGAGCAGTTCTTC
CAIRVGTGGAEDNEQFF
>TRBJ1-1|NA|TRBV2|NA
TGTGCCAGCAGTGAAGTGGGTCACTATGAAGCTTTCTTT
CASSEVGHYEAFF
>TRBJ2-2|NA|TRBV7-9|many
TGTGCCAGCAGCTTACCCAAAACATTGGGGGAGCTGTTTTTT
CASSLPKTLGELFF
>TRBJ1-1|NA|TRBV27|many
TGTGCCAGCAGTTTTTCCGGGACACCGAACACTGAAGCTTTCTTT
CASSFSGTPNTEAFF
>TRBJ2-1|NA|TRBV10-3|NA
TGTGCCATCAGTGACCAGAAACAGGGACGTGAGCAGTTCTTC
CAISDQKQGREQFF
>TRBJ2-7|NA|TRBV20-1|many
TGCAGTGCTTTGATGACAGGTAGCGAGCAGTACTTC
CSALMTGSEQYF
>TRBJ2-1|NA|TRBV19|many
TGTGCCAGTAGTACTGGACTGTACAATGAGCAGTTCTTC
CASSTGLYNEQFF
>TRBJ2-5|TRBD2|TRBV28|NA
TGTGCCAGCAGTCCCGTTAGCGGGAGGGGGGAGACCCAGTACTTC
CASSPVSGRGETQYF
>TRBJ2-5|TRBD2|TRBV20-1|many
TGCAGTGCTAGAGATCGGGAGCGGGGGTACCAAGAGACCCAGTACTTC
CSARDRERGYQETQYF
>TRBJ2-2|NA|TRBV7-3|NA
TGTGCCAGCAGCATAGGACGCGTGGGCCCCGGGGAGCTGTTTTTT
CASSIGRVGPGELFF
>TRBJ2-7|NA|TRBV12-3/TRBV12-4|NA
TGTGCCAGCAGTTTTGAGTTTAGTGGCGAGCAGTACTTC
CASSFEFSGEQYF
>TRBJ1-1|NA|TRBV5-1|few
TGCGCCAGCAGACGGATCATGAACACTGAAGCTTTCTTT
CASRRIMNTEAFF
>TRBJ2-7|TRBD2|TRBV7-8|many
TGTGCCAGCGCCCCCCTGGGGGGGAATGACGCCTACGAGCAGTACTTC
CASAPLGGNDAYEQYF
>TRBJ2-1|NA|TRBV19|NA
TGTGCCAGTAGTAGACACATCACCGCGAACCAGGGGAATGAGCAGTTCTTC
CASSRHITANQGNEQFF
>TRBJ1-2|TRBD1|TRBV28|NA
TGTGCCAGCAGCTCCTACAGGGGTCGCACTAACTATGGCTACACCTTC
CASSSYRGRTNYGYTF
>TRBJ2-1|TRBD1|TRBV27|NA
TGTGCCAGCAGTCCGGGACAGGGGTGGTTCTGGAATGAGCAGTTCTTC
CASSPGQGWFWNEQFF
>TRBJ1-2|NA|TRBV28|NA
TGTGCCAGCAGCAGTTCATTAGTTCCCCAACAGCCCTATGGCTACACCTTC
CASSSSLVPQQPYGYTF
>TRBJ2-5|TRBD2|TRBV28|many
TGTGCCAGCAGCCGCGGACTAGCCAAACAAGAGACCCAGTACTTC
CASSRGLAKQETQYF
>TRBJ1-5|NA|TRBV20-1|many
TGCAGTGCTAGAATGAGCAATCAGCCCCAGCATTTT
CSARMSNQPQHF
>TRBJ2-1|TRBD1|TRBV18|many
TGTGCCAGCACTAGACAGGGAATCAATGAGCAGTTCTTC
CASTRQGINEQFF
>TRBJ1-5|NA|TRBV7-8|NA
TGTGCCAGCAGCCAAAGAGGCGGTTTCAGCAATCAGCCCCAGCATTTT
CASSQRGGFSNQPQHF
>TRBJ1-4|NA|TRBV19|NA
TGTGCCAGTAGGCGAGCAACGACAACTAATGAAAAACTGTTTTTT
CASRRATTTNEKLFF
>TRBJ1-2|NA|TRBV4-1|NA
TGCGCCAGCAGCCAAGTATTGGTCCCCGGCTATGGCTACACCTTC
CASSQVLVPGYGYTF
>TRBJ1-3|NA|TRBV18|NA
TGTGCCAGCTCACCACTCACCTCTGGAAACACCATATATTTT
CASSPLTSGNTIYF
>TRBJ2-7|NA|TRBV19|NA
TGTGCCAGTAGCCCGGGACATTTCTCCTACGAGCAGTACTTC
CASSPGHFSYEQYF
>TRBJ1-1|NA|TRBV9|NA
TGTGCCAGCTCGTGGGGACGGAACACTGAAGCTTTCTTT
CASSWGRNTEAFF
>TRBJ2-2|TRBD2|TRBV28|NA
TGTGCCAGCAGTTCGACAGGGTGGCTAGCGGGAGGGTACACCGGGGAGCTGTTTTTT
CASSSTGWLAGGYTGELFF
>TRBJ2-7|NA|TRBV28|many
TGTGCCAGCGGAACCTACGAGCAGTACTTC
CASGTYEQYF